The rows below give T cell receptor beta chains drawn from one sample of a study of shared clonotypes between healthy human individuals. Libraries were prepared by immunoSEQ multiplex PCR; TCRdb keeps only in-frame clonotypes and omits some of them. The data hold 450,000 to 500,000 clones, with roughly 78% observed a single time. Material for sequencing was PBMCs. The receptor set was obtained from a woman in her thirties or forties in good health. Some clones in this sample may be carry-over from other donors' samples. CDR3s include the opening cysteine and the closing phenylalanine or tryptophan. A D gene is named only where the DNA matches it firmly. Clone size, where shown, is once, few, many, or a class for clones that have expanded.

clone_size	v_call	j_call	d_call	cdr3_aa	cdr3_nt
.	TRBV30	TRBJ2-4	.	CAREGEAKNIQYF	TGTGCACGAGAGGGGGAAGCCAAAAACATTCAGTACTTC
few	TRBV27	TRBJ2-7	TRBD1	CASSRTGGPGYEQYF	TGTGCCAGCAGCCGGACAGGGGGCCCCGGGTACGAGCAGTACTTC
.	TRBV7-2	TRBJ2-3	.	CASRTGAGLDTQYF	TGTGCCAGCAGGACCGGGGCAGGGTTAGATACGCAGTATTTT
.	TRBV9	TRBJ1-3	.	CASSVAGGTGNTIYF	TGTGCCAGCAGCGTAGCGGGGGGAACTGGAAACACCATATATTTT
.	TRBV27	TRBJ2-2	TRBD1	CASSKTGLAGELFF	TGTGCCAGCAGCAAGACAGGGTTGGCCGGGGAGCTGTTTTTT
.	TRBV5-5	TRBJ1-2	.	CTSSLAPGTLTDWGYTF	TGTACCAGCAGCTTGGCCCCCGGGACGCTAACTGACTGGGGCTACACCTTC
once	TRBV27	TRBJ2-1	TRBD2	CASSPPGLAASLYYNEQFF	TGTGCCAGCAGTCCGCCGGGACTAGCGGCTTCCCTATATTACAATGAGCAGTTCTTC
.	TRBV7-2	TRBJ1-2	.	CASSFGVDYGYTF	TGTGCCAGCAGCTTCGGGGTCGACTATGGCTACACCTTC
.	TRBV11-2	TRBJ2-1	.	CASSLTLQGLSEQFF	TGTGCCAGCAGCTTAACCCTGCAGGGGCTTAGTGAGCAGTTCTTC
.	TRBV2	TRBJ2-3	.	CASSPQQGRGGTDTQYF	TGTGCCAGCAGCCCCCAACAGGGGCGGGGTGGGACAGATACGCAGTATTTT
.	TRBV10-3	TRBJ1-1	.	CAISERGRDTEAFF	TGTGCCATCAGTGAGAGGGGGAGGGACACTGAAGCTTTCTTT